This is a list of T cell receptor beta chains from one sample in a study of cytomegalovirus exposure and HLA in healthy donors. Assay: immunoSEQ multiplex PCR; the TCRdb copy retains only in-frame clones and omits some. The data show about 190,000 clones, with 85% to 90% seen just once and over 1% held by the top ten. Material for sequencing was PBMCs. These receptors all stem from a man younger than 45 in good health and CMV-seronegative. CDR3s include the opening cysteine and the closing phenylalanine or tryptophan. Each record gives: D gene, V gene, clone size, J gene, CDR3 DNA, CDR3 protein. A D gene is named only where the DNA matches it firmly. Rows give clone size only sometimes, using once, few, many, or a class for an expanded clone.

d_call: TRBD2
v_call: TRBV19
clone_size: NA
j_call: TRBJ2-1
cdr3_nt: TGTGCCAGTAGTGTGACTAGCGGGGGCAATGAGCAGTTCTTC
cdr3_aa: CASSVTSGGNEQFF

d_call: TRBD1
v_call: TRBV7-2
clone_size: NA
j_call: TRBJ2-2
cdr3_nt: TGTGCCAGCAGCTTAGTTCACAGGGGTAGTGGCGGGGAGCTGTTTTTT
cdr3_aa: CASSLVHRGSGGELFF

d_call: TRBD1
v_call: TRBV7-9
clone_size: NA
j_call: TRBJ2-7
cdr3_nt: TGTGCCAGCAGCTATTCCGGGACAGGGTCATACGAGCAGTACTTC
cdr3_aa: CASSYSGTGSYEQYF

d_call: NA
v_call: TRBV5-5
clone_size: NA
j_call: TRBJ1-1
cdr3_nt: TGTGCCAGCACCAACCCGGCCGGGGTGAACACTGAAGCTTTCTTT
cdr3_aa: CASTNPAGVNTEAFF

d_call: NA
v_call: TRBV5-6
clone_size: NA
j_call: TRBJ2-1
cdr3_nt: TGTGCCAGCACCCAGGATCCCGGCTCCTACAATGAGCAGTTCTTC
cdr3_aa: CASTQDPGSYNEQFF

d_call: NA
v_call: TRBV5-5
clone_size: once
j_call: TRBJ2-3
cdr3_nt: TGTGCCAGCAGCATCTCACAGGGTCTGGATACGCAGTATTTT
cdr3_aa: CASSISQGLDTQYF

d_call: TRBD1
v_call: TRBV7-9
clone_size: once
j_call: TRBJ2-1
cdr3_nt: TGTGCCAGCAGCTTACAGAAGACAGGGGGCGAGGACAATGAGCAGTTCTTC
cdr3_aa: CASSLQKTGGEDNEQFF

d_call: NA
v_call: TRBV5-6
clone_size: NA
j_call: TRBJ2-7
cdr3_nt: TGTGCCAGCAGCTTGGGATCCACATGGACACCCTACGAGCAGTACTTC
cdr3_aa: CASSLGSTWTPYEQYF

d_call: TRBD1
v_call: TRBV7-2
clone_size: NA
j_call: TRBJ2-1
cdr3_nt: TGTGCCAGCAGCTTGGTCGTGGGACAGGGAAATGAGCAGTTCTTC
cdr3_aa: CASSLVVGQGNEQFF

d_call: TRBD2
v_call: TRBV2
clone_size: NA
j_call: TRBJ2-1
cdr3_nt: TGTGCCAGCAGGGGGGGACTAGCGGGACCGCATGAGCAGTTCTTC
cdr3_aa: CASRGGLAGPHEQFF

d_call: TRBD1
v_call: TRBV7-2
clone_size: NA
j_call: TRBJ2-7
cdr3_nt: TGTGCCAGCAGCGTGGGACAGGGAATCTACGAGCAGTACTTC
cdr3_aa: CASSVGQGIYEQYF